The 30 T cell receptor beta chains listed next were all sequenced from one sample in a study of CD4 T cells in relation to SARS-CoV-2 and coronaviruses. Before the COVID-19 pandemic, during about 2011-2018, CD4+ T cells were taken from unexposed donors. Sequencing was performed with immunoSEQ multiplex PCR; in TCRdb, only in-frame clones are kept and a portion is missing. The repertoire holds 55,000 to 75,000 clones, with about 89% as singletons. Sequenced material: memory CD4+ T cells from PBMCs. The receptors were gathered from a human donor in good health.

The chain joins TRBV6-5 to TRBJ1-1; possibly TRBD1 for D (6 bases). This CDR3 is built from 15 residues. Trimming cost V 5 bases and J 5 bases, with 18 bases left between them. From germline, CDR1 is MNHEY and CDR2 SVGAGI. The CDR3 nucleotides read TGTGCCAGCAGTCTCGAGGGGGTAACGGGGACTGAAGCTTTCTTT. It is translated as CASSLEGVTGTEAFF.

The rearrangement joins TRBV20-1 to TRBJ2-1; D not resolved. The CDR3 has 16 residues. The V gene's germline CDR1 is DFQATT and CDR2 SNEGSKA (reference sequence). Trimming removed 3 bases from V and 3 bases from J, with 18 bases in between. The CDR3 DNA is TGCAGTGCTAGTTCTTCCGGACGGCGAAGCTACAATGAGCAGTTCTTC. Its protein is CSASSSGRRSYNEQFF.

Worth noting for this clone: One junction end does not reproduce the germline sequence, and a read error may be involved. The DNA for the CDR3 is TGTGCCACCAGCGATTCCCCCAGCACAGATACGCAGTATTTT. Its protein is CATSDSPSTDTQYF. This sequence joins TRBV24-1 and TRBJ2-3, with D hard to call. Germline V gene sequence: CDR1 KGHDR, CDR2 SFDVKD. The CDR3 contains 14 residues.

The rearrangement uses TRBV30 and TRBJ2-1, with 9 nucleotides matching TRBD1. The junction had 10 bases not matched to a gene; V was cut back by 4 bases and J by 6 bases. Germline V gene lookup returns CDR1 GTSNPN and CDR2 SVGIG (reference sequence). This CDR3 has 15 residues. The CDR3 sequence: CAWNVGTGSFNEQFF. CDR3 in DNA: TGTGCCTGGAACGTTGGGACAGGGAGTTTCAATGAGCAGTTCTTC. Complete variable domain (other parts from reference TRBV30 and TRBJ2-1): SQTIHQWPATLVQPVGSPLSLECTVEGTSNPNLYWYRQAAGRGLQLLFYSVGIGQISSEVPQNLSASRPQDRQFILSSKKLLLSDSGFYLCAWNVGTGSFNEQFFGPGTRLTVL.

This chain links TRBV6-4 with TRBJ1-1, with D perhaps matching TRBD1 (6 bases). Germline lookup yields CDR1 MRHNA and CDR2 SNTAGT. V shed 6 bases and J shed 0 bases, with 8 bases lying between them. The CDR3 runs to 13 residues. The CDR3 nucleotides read TGTGCCAGCAGGGACAGCATGAACACTGAAGCTTTCTTT. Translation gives CASRDSMNTEAFF.

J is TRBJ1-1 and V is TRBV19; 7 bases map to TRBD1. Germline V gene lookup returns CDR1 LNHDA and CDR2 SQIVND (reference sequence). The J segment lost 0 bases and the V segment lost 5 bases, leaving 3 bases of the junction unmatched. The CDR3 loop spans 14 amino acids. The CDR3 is CASSVGQLNTEAFF. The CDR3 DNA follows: TGTGCCAGTAGTGTGGGACAGCTGAACACTGAAGCTTTCTTT.

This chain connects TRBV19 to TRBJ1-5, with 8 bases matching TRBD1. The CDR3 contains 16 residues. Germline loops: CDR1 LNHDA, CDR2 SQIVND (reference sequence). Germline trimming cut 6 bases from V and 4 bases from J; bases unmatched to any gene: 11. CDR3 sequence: CASRRTGKSFNQPQHF. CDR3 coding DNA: TGTGCCAGTAGACGGACAGGGAAATCCTTTAATCAGCCCCAGCATTTT.

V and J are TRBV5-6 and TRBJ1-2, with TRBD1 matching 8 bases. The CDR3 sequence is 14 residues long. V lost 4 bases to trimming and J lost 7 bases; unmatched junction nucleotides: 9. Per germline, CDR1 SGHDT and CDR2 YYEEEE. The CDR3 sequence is CASSQTGGSSGYTF. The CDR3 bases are TGTGCCAGCAGCCAAACAGGGGGAAGCTCTGGCTACACCTTC.

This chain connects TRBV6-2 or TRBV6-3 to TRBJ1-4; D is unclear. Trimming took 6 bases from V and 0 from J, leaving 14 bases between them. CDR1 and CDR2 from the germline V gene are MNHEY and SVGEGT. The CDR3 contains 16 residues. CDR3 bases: TGTGCCAGCAGCCCCCTAGCTGACTCAACTAATGAAAAACTGTTTTTT. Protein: CASSPLADSTNEKLFF.

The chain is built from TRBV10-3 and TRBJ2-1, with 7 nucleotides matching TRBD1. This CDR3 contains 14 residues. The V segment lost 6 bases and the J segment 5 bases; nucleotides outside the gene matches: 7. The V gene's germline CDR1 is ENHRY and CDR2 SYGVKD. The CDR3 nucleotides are TGTGCCATCAGCCCGGACAGGATGAACAATGAGCAGTTCTTC. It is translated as CAISPDRMNNEQFF.

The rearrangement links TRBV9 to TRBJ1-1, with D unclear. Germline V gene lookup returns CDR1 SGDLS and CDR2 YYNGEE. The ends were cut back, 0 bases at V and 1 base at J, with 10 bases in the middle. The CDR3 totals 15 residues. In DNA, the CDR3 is TGTGCCAGCAGCGTAGTGGGCTCGGGGAACACTGAAGCTTTCTTT. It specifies CASSVVGSGNTEAFF.

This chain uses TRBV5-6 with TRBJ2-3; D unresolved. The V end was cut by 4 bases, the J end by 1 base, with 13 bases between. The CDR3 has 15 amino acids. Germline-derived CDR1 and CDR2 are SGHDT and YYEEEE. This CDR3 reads CASSMASRGTDTQYF. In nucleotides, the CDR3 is TGTGCCAGCAGCATGGCCAGTAGGGGCACAGATACGCAGTATTTT.

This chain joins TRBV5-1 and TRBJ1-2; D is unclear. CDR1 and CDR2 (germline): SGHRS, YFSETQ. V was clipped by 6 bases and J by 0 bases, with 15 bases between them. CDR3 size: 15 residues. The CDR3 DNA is TGCGCCAGCACCTGGACGGCGGCCGCTAACTATGGCTACACCTTC. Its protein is CASTWTAAANYGYTF.

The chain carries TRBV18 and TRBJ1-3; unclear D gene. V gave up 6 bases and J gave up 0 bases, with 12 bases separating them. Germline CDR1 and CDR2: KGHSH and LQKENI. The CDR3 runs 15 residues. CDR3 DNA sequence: TGTGCCAGCTCCCCTCGTACGAGCTCTGGAAACACCATATATTTT. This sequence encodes CASSPRTSSGNTIYF.

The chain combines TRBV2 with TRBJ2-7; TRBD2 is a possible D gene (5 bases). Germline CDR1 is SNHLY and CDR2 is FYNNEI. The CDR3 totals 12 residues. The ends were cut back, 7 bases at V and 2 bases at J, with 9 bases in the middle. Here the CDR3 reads CASTQTTYEQYF. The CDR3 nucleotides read TGTGCCAGCACTCAGACTACCTACGAGCAGTACTTC.

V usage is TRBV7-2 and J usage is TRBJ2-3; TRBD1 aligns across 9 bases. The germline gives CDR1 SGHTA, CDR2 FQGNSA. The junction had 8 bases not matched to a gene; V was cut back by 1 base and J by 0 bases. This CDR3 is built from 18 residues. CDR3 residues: CASSLVVSGTGSTDTQYF. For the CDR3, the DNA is TGTGCCAGCAGCTTAGTTGTCTCGGGGACAGGGAGCACAGATACGCAGTATTTT.

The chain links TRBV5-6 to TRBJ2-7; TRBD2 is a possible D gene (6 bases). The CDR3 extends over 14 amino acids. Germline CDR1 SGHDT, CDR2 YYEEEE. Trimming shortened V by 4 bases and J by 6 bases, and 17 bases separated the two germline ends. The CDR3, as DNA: TGTGCCAGCAGCGCGGGACTCAAGCTAGGCGAGCAGTACTTC. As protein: CASSAGLKLGEQYF.

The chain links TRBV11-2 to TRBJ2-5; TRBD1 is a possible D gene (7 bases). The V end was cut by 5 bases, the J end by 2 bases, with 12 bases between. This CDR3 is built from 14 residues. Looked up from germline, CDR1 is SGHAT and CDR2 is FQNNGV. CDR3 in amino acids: CASSIQGTQETQYF. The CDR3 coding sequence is TGTGCCAGCAGCATACAGGGGACTCAAGAGACCCAGTACTTC.

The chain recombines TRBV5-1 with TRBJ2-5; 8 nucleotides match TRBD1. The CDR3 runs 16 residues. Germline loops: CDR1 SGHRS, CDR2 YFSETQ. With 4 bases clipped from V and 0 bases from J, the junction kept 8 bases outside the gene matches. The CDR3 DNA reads TGCGCCAGCAGCCCTGCGCGGACAGGGCACCAAGAGACCCAGTACTTC. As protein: CASSPARTGHQETQYF.

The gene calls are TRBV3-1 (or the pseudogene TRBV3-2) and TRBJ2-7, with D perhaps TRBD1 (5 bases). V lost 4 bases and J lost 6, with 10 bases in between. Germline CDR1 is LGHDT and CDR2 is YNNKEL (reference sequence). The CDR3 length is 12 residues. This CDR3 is CASSLRQTEQYF. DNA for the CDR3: TGTGCCAGCAGCCTCCGACAGACCGAGCAGTACTTC.

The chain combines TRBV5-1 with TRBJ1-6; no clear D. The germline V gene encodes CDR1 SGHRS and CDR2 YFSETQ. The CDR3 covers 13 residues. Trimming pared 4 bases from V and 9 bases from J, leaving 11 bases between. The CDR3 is CASSGEGLSPLHF. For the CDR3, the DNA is TGCGCCAGCAGCGGCGAAGGCCTTTCACCCCTCCACTTT.

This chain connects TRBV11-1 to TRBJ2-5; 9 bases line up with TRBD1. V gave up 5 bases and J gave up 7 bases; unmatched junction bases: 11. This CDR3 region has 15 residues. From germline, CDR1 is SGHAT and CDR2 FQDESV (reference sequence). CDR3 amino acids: CASSLGQGSWLTQYF. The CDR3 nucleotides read TGTGCCAGCAGCCTTGGACAGGGGAGTTGGTTGACCCAGTACTTC.

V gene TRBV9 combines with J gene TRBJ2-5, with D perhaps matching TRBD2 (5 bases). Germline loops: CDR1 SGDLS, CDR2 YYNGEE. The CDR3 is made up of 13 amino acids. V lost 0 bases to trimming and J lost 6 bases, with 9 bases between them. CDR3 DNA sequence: TGTGCCAGCAGCGTAGCGGGGATAAAGACCCAGTACTTC. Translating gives CASSVAGIKTQYF.

CDR3 protein: CASSPGGVRGDTQYF. The CDR3 DNA is TGTGCCAGCAGCCCAGGGGGGGTACGGGGAGATACGCAGTATTTT. The chain couples TRBV7-2 to TRBJ2-3, with D perhaps being TRBD1 or TRBD2 (7 bases each). V shed 5 bases and J shed 5 bases, with 17 bases lying between them. The CDR3 is made up of 15 amino acids. The germline V gene has CDR1 SGHTA and CDR2 FQGNSA.

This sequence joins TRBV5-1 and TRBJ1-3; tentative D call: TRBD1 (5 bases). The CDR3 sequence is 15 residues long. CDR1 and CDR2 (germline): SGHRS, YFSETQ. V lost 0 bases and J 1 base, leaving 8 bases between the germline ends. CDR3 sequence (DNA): TGCGCCAGCAGCTTGGTGACAGCTTCTGGAAACACCATATATTTT. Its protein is CASSLVTASGNTIYF.

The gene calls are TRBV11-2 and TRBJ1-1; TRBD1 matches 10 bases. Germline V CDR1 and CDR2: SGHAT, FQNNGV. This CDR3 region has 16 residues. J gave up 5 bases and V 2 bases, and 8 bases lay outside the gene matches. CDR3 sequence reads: CASSLLGQGINTEAFF. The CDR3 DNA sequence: TGTGCCAGCAGCTTACTGGGACAGGGGATCAATACTGAAGCTTTCTTT.

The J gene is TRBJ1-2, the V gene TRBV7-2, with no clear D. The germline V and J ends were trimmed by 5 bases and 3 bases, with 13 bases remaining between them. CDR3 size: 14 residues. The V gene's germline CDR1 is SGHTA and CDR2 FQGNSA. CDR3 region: CASSASGSYYGYTF. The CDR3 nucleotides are TGTGCCAGCAGCGCGTCGGGCAGCTACTATGGCTACACCTTC.

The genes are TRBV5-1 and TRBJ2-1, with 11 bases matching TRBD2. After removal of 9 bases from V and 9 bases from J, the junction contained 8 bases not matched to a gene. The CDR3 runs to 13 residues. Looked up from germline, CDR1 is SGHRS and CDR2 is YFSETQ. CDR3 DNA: TGCGCCACCGATAGCGGGAGGGGGGGTGAGCAGTTCTTC. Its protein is CATDSGRGGEQFF. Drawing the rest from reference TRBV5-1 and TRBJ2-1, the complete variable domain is KAGVTQTPRYLIKTRGQQVTLSCSPISGHRSVSWYQQTPGQGLQFLFEYFSETQRNKGNFPGRFSGRQFSNSRSEMNVSTLELGDSALYLCATDSGRGGEQFFGPGTRLTVL.

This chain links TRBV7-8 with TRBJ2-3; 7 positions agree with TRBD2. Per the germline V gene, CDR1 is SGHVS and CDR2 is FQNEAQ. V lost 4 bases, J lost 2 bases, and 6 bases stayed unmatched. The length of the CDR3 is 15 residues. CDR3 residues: CASSSAGVHTDTQYF. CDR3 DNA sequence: TGTGCCAGCAGCTCCGCGGGGGTCCACACAGATACGCAGTATTTT.

CDR3 bases: TGCGCCAGCAGCCAGGGATCGGCGGATACGCAGTATTTT. This codes for CASSQGSADTQYF. The V gene is TRBV5-1, the J gene TRBJ2-3; perhaps TRBD1 as D (5 bases). The CDR3 is 13 amino acids. Germline lookup yields CDR1 SGHRS and CDR2 YFSETQ. Trimming cost V 4 bases and J 6 bases, with 12 bases left between them.